This T cell receptor beta chain was identified in a study of blood T cell repertoires in COVID-19. Study context: Acute and convalescent COVID-19 samples came from the United States, Italy and Spain.

This clone was observed once. Adults between about 18 and 95 years of age took part from 20 to 25 US areas. Per the original methods: The authors estimated nucleated cell counts from reference gene primer amplification. Measured with immunoSEQ multiplex PCR; TCRdb has only the in-frame clones, and not every one. Clonal size and the V and J genes are those of that table, whereas D and trimming came from the DNA. The sample holds 250,000 to 350,000 clones, approximately 85% seen once. The V and J ends lost 0 bases and 3 bases respectively, with 12 bases between them. Germline V gene sequence: CDR1 MNHNS, CDR2 SASEGT. This CDR3 is built from 16 residues.

The receptor comes from a woman in her twenties or thirties who had recovered from COVID-19. Material: PBMCs or T cells enriched from blood (not recorded which). The chain employs TRBV6-1 and TRBJ1-5; unclear D gene. The CDR3 coding sequence is TGTGCCAGCAGTGAAGCGGGTTACGGGGTCAATCAGCCCCAGCATTTT. The encoded protein is CASSEAGYGVNQPQHF.